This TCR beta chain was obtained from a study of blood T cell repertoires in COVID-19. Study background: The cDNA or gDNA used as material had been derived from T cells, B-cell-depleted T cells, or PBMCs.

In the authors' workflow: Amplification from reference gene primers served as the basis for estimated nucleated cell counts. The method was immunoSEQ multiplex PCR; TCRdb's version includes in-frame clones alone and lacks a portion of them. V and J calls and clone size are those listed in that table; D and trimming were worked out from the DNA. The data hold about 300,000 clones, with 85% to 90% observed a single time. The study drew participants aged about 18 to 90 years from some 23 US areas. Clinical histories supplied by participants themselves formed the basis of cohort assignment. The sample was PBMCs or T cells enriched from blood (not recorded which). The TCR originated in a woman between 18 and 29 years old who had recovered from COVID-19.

This CDR3 is CASSQASPGRGIGDNEQFF. The CDR3 coding sequence is TGTGCCAGCAGCCAAGCGAGCCCCGGCAGGGGAATAGGAGACAATGAGCAGTTCTTC. The chain combines TRBV4-2 with TRBJ2-1, with D possibly TRBD1 on 6 matching bases. The CDR3 is made up of 19 amino acids. Deletions cut 1 base from V and 5 bases from J, with 24 bases between. CDR1 and CDR2 (germline): LGHNA, YNFKEQ.